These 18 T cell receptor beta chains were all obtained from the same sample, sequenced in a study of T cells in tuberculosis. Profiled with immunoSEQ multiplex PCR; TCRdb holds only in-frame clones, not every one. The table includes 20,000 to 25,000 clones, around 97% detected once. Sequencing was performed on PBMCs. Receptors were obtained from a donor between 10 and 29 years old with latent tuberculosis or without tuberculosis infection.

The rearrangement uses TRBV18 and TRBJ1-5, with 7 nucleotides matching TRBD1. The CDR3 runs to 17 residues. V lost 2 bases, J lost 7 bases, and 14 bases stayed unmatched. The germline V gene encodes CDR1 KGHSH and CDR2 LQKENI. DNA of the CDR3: TGTGCCAGCTCACCATGGGGACAGCTTGGGGTAGACCAGCCCCAGCATTTT. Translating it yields CASSPWGQLGVDQPQHF.

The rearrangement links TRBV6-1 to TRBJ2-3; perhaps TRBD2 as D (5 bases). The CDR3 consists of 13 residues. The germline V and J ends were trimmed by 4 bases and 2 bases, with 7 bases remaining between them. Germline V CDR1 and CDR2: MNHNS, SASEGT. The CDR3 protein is CASSGENTDTQYF. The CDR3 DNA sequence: TGTGCCAGCAGTGGGGAGAACACAGATACGCAGTATTTT.

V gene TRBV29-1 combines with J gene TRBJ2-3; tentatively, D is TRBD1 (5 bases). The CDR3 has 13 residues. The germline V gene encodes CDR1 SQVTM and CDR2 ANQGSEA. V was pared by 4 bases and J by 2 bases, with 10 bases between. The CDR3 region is CSVATVYTDTQYF. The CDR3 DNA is TGCAGCGTTGCGACAGTATACACAGATACGCAGTATTTT.

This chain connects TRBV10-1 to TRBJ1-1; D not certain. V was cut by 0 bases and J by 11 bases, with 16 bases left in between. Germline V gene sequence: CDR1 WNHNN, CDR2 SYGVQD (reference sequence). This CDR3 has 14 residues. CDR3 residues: CASSESVAPRMAFF. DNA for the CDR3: TGCGCCAGCAGTGAGTCTGTGGCCCCCAGGATGGCTTTCTTT.

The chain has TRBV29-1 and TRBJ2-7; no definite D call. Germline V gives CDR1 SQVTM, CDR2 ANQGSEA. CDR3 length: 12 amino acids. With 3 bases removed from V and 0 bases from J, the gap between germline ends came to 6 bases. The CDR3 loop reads CSVDLGSYEQYF. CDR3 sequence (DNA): TGCAGCGTTGACCTCGGCTCCTACGAGCAGTACTTC.

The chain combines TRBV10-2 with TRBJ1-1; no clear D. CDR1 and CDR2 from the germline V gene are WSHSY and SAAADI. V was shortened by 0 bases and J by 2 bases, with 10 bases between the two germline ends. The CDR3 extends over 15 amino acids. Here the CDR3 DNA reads TGCGCCAGCAGTGAGTCGCTGGAGCATAACACTGAAGCTTTCTTT. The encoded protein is CASSESLEHNTEAFF.

The CDR3 protein is CASSPTGGDTIYF. The CDR3 DNA reads TGTGCCAGCAGCCCGACAGGGGGGGACACCATATATTTT. The chain couples TRBV7-2 to TRBJ1-3; 9 positions agree with TRBD1. There are 13 residues in the CDR3. CDR1 and CDR2 from the germline V gene are SGHTA and FQGNSA. Germline trimming cut 5 bases from V and 8 bases from J; bases unmatched to any gene: 4.

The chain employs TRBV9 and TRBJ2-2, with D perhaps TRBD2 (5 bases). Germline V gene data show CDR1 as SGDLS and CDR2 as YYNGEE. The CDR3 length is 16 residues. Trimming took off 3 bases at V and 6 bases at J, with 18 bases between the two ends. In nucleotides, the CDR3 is TGTGCCAGCAGCGCGAGACCCCCAGGAGGTGCCGGGGAGCTGTTTTTT. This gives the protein CASSARPPGGAGELFF.

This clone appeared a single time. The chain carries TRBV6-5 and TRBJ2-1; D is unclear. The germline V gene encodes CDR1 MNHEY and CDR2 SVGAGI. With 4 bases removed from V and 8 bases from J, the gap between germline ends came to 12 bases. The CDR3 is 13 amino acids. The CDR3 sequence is CASSSPSVDEQFF. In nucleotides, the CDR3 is TGTGCCAGCAGTTCCCCGTCGGTTGATGAGCAGTTCTTC.

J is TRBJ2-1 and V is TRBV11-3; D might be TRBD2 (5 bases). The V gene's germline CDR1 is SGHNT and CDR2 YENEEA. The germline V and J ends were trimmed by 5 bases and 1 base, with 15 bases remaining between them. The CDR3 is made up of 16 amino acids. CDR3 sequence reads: CASSPSARRSYNEQFF. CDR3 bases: TGTGCCAGCAGCCCCTCCGCCAGGAGGTCCTACAATGAGCAGTTCTTC.

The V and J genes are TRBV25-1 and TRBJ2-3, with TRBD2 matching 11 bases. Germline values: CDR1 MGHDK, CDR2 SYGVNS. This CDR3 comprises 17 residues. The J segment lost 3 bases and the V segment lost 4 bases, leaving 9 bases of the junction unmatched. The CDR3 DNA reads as TGTGCCAGCAGTGCGGGGGGTGGGACTAGCGGTACAGATACGCAGTATTTT. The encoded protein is CASSAGGGTSGTDTQYF.

Written as DNA, the CDR3 is TGTGCCAGCAGCTTAGCTAGCAGCCAAGAGACCCAGTACTTC. It translates to CASSLASSQETQYF. The chain joins TRBV7-7 to TRBJ2-5, with unresolved D. There are 14 residues in the CDR3. The ends were cut back, 0 bases at V and 1 base at J, with 6 bases in the middle. Germline V lookup: CDR1 SSHAT, CDR2 FNYEAQ (reference sequence).

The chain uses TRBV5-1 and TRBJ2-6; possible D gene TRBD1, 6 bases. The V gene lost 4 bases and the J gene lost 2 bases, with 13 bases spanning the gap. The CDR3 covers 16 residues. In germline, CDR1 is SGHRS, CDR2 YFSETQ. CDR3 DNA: TGCGCCAGCAGCGACTCAACAGGGACTGGGGCCAACGTCCTGACTTTC. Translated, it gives CASSDSTGTGANVLTF. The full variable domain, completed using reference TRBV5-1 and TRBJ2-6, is KAGVTQTPRYLIKTRGQQVTLSCSPISGHRSVSWYQQTPGQGLQFLFEYFSETQRNKGNFPGRFSGRQFSNSRSEMNVSTLELGDSALYLCASSDSTGTGANVLTFGAGSRLTVL.

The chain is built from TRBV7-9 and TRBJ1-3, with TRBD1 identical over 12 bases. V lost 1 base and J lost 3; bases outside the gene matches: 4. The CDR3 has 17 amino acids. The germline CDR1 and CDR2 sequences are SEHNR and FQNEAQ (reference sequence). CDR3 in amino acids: CASSLGDRGLFGNTIYF. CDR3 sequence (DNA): TGTGCCAGCAGCTTAGGGGACAGGGGGCTCTTTGGAAACACCATATATTTT.

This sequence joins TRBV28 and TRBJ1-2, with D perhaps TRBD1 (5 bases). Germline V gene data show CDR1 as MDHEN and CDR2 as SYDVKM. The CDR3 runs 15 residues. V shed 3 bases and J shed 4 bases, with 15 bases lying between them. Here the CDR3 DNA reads TGTGCCAGCAGTTTGGGCCGGGGCGGGACCTATGGCTACACCTTC. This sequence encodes CASSLGRGGTYGYTF.

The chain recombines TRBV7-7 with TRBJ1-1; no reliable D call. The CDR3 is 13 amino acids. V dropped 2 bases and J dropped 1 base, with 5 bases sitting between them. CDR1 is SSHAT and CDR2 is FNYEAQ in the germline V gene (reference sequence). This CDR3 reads CASSLSKNTEAFF. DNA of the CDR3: TGTGCCAGCAGCTTATCTAAGAACACTGAAGCTTTCTTT.

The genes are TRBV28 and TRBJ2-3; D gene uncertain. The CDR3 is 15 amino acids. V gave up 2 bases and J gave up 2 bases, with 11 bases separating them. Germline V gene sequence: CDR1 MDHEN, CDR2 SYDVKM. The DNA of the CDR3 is TGTGCCAGCAGTTTACCGCTGGCCTCCACAGATACGCAGTATTTT. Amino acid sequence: CASSLPLASTDTQYF. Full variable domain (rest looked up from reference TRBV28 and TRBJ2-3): DVKVTQSSRYLVKRTGEKVFLECVQDMDHENMFWYRQDPGLGLRLIYFSYDVKMKEKGDIPEGYSVSREKKERFSLILESASTNQTSMYLCASSLPLASTDTQYFGPGTRLTVL.

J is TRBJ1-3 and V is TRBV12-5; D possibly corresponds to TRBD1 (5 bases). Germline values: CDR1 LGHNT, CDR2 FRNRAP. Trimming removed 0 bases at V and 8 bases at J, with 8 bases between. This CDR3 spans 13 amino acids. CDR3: CASGLVWGDTIYF. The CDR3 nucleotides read TGTGCTAGTGGTTTGGTATGGGGGGACACCATATATTTT.